Each of the 10 T cell receptor beta chains below was sequenced from the same sample in a study of T cell repertoires in cytomegalovirus infection. These receptors have no identified antigens. TCRdb reanalysed the reads using MiXCR and keeps one entry per CDR3 protein. The sample gives about 700,000 distinct CDR3 sequences, around 31% of which show up once; roughly 18% is in the top ten. The sequencing here drew on cultured PBMCs, taken from culture after CMV antigen stimulation. The receptors shown here come from a human donor in good health (CMV status not recorded). Some clones in this sample may be carry-over from other donors' samples.

This clonotype has ten or more counts. The chain uses TRBV7-2 and TRBJ2-1; either TRBD1 or TRBD2 may supply D (5 bases each). Trimming cost V 6 bases and J 0 bases, with 12 bases left between them. Germline V lookup: CDR1 SGHTA, CDR2 FQGNSA. The CDR3 consists of 15 residues. CDR3 sequence reads: CASREAGYSYNEQFF. In DNA form, the CDR3 reads TGTGCCAGCAGGGAGGCAGGGTACTCCTACAATGAGCAGTTCTTC.

The sample holds a few counts of this clonotype. This chain connects TRBV6-8 to TRBJ1-1; D is unresolved. The germline gives CDR1 MNHGY, CDR2 SAAAGT. Trimming pared 5 bases from V and 7 bases from J, leaving 14 bases between. CDR3 size: 13 residues. CDR3 amino acids: CASSPRGYGEAFF. The CDR3 DNA follows: TGTGCCAGCAGTCCCCGAGGGTACGGTGAAGCTTTCTTT.

The chain uses TRBV12-3 or TRBV12-4 and TRBJ1-2, with 9 positions matching TRBD1. The length of the CDR3 is 15 residues. V shed 5 bases and J 7 bases; nucleotides not matched to a gene: 11. CDR3 in amino acids: CASSLVPGQGGGYTF. The CDR3 DNA reads TGTGCCAGCAGTCTTGTTCCGGGACAGGGTGGTGGCTACACCTTC.

As for this clonotype: A junction boundary mismatches the germline segment, possibly from a read error. V gene TRBV7-9 combines with J gene TRBJ2-1; 8 bases align to TRBD2. The germline CDR1 and CDR2 sequences are SEHNR and FQNEAQ (reference sequence). The CDR3 loop spans 14 amino acids. CDR3 amino acids: CASSWDLKAGDELF. The CDR3 DNA reads TGTGCCAGCAGCTGGGATTTAAAAGCGGGGGACGAGCTCTTC. The variable domain in full, completed from reference TRBV7-9 and TRBJ2-1, reads DTGVSQNPRHKITKRGQNVTFRCDPISEHNRLYWYRQTLGQGPEFLTYFQNEAQLEKSRLLSDRFSAERPKGSFSTLEIQRTEQGDSAMYLCASSWDLKAGDELFGPGTRLTVL.

The sample holds many counts of this clonotype. The chain employs TRBV7-2 and TRBJ2-1, with a weak D call TRBD2 (7 bases). CDR3 length: 19 residues. With 1 base removed from V and 1 base from J, the gap between germline ends came to 20 bases. Germline V gene data show CDR1 as SGHTA and CDR2 as FQGNSA. CDR3 nucleotides: TGTGCCAGCAGCTTAGACCCGCGCCGGGGGGCCTTGTCCTACAATGAGCAGTTCTTC. Its translation is CASSLDPRRGALSYNEQFF.

This clonotype was seen ten or more times. The V call is TRBV7-2, the J call TRBJ1-1, with D perhaps TRBD1 (6 bases). Between the trimmed V and J ends, which lost 5 bases and 1 base, there was a span of 11 bases. This CDR3 region has 14 residues. Looked up from germline, CDR1 is SGHTA and CDR2 is FQGNSA. CDR3 loop: CASSPGAANTEAFF. CDR3 coding DNA: TGTGCCAGCAGCCCAGGGGCGGCGAACACTGAAGCTTTCTTT.

This chain connects TRBV7-4 to TRBJ2-6; no reliable D call. Trimming pared 4 bases from V and 4 bases from J, leaving 14 bases between. Germline V lookup: CDR1 SGHVT, CDR2 SQSDAQ. The CDR3 totals 16 residues. CDR3 nucleotide sequence: TGTGCCAGCAGCTGGAGTGGTTCGACAGGGGCCAACGTCCTGACTTTC. Its translation: CASSWSGSTGANVLTF.

The sample holds a few counts of this clonotype. This rearrangement joins TRBV5-4 to TRBJ2-1, with 7 positions matching TRBD1. The CDR3 totals 17 residues. CDR1 and CDR2 (germline): SGHNT, YYREEE (reference sequence). J lost 1 base, V lost 4 bases, and 11 bases had no gene match. CDR3 DNA: TGTGCCAGCAGCCCCCCCCGGACAGGTGGGTCCTACAATGAGCAGTTCTTC. This translates into CASSPPRTGGSYNEQFF.

In its sample, this clonotype was seen a few times. The chain combines TRBV12-3 or TRBV12-4 with TRBJ1-6; tentatively, D is TRBD1 (6 bases). Deletions cut 3 bases from V and 8 bases from J, with 14 bases between. The length of the CDR3 is 15 residues. CDR3 protein: CASSLWGAQYSPLHF. CDR3 nucleotides: TGTGCCAGCAGTTTGTGGGGGGCGCAGTATTCACCCCTCCACTTT.

This chain's CDR3 is CASAPGLIGGDTQYF. In DNA form, the CDR3 reads TGTGCCAGTGCCCCCGGCCTCATTGGTGGAGATACGCAGTATTTT. This chain connects TRBV6-1 to TRBJ2-3; no reliable D call. V lost 9 bases, J lost 5 bases, and 21 bases lay in between. The CDR3 loop spans 15 amino acids. Per germline, CDR1 MNHNS and CDR2 SASEGT.